These T cell receptor beta chains were read from a single sample in a study of Ad26.COV2.S vaccination and SARS-CoV-2 variants. Sequenced by immunoSEQ multiplex PCR; TCRdb stores in-frame clones only, minus some. The sample has around 250,000 clones, roughly 86% seen once. The source was peripheral blood, collected in a trial of Ad26.COV2.S vaccine versus placebo. Receptors originate from a person aged 18-65 years who received the Ad26.COV2.S COVID-19 vaccine or a placebo. Each CDR3 is given with its conserved first and last residue. D genes are given only for firm matches. The size of a clone is reported for some rows only, either as once, few or many, or as a class for expanded clones.

>TRBV6-2/TRBV6-3|TRBJ2-1|NA|TRBD2
CASSDGLAGGKKQFF
TGTGCCAGCAGTGACGGACTAGCGGGGGGAAAAAAGCAGTTCTTC
>TRBV9|TRBJ2-3|NA|NA
CASSGGSRLQYF
TGTGCCAGCAGCGGAGGCAGCCGCCTGCAGTATTTT
>TRBV19|TRBJ2-1|NA|NA
CASSIEGVLAHSYNEQFF
TGTGCCAGTAGTATAGAAGGGGTGCTAGCACACTCCTACAATGAGCAGTTCTTC
>TRBV18|TRBJ1-2|NA|TRBD1
CASSPGQGTLLYTF
TGTGCCAGCTCACCGGGACAGGGTACTCTCCTCTACACCTTC
>TRBV27|TRBJ2-3|NA|TRBD2
CASSPGTSGSVSTDTQYF
TGTGCCAGCAGTCCCGGGACTAGCGGGTCAGTAAGCACAGATACGCAGTATTTT
>TRBV7-3|TRBJ1-1|NA|NA
CASSSEQGFGTEAFF
TGTGCCAGCAGCTCCGAACAGGGTTTCGGCACTGAAGCTTTCTTT
>TRBV3-1/TRBV3-2|TRBJ2-5|few|TRBD1
CASSQVRGQGAWETQYF
TGTGCCAGCAGCCAAGTAAGGGGACAGGGGGCCTGGGAGACCCAGTACTTC
>TRBV25-1|TRBJ1-5|few|NA
CASSAAGGESQPQHF
TGTGCCAGCAGTGCAGCCGGGGGCGAGAGTCAGCCCCAGCATTTT
>TRBV7-8|TRBJ2-1|once|TRBD1
CASSFPGQGVAGVF
TGTGCCAGCAGCTTTCCGGGACAGGGGGTGGCAGGGGTCTTC
>TRBV2|TRBJ1-2|many|NA
CASSEASWGGPWGYTF
TGTGCCAGCAGTGAAGCCTCGTGGGGGGGGCCTTGGGGCTACACCTTC
>TRBV7-2|TRBJ1-5|NA|TRBD1
CASSLWAGGNNQPQHF
TGTGCCAGCAGCTTATGGGCAGGGGGAAACAATCAGCCCCAGCATTTT
>TRBV5-1|TRBJ1-1|NA|NA
CASSLEGDEAFF
TGCGCCAGCAGCTTGGAAGGGGACGAAGCTTTCTTT
>TRBV5-1|TRBJ2-2|NA|NA
CASSSWDPNTGELFF
TGCGCCAGCAGCTCCTGGGACCCGAACACCGGGGAGCTGTTTTTT
>TRBV12-3/TRBV12-4|TRBJ2-1|NA|NA
CASSFGGWQFF
TGTGCCAGCAGTTTCGGTGGGTGGCAGTTCTTC
>TRBV27|TRBJ2-2|NA|NA
CASSLSINSGNTGELFF
TGTGCCAGCAGTTTATCGATAAACTCGGGGAACACCGGGGAGCTGTTTTTT
>TRBV5-1|TRBJ2-2|NA|TRBD2
CASSLGHLAGGSAGELFF
TGCGCCAGCAGCTTGGGCCACCTAGCGGGAGGTAGTGCCGGGGAGCTGTTTTTT
>TRBV5-1|TRBJ2-6|once|NA
CASSPQAGANVLTF
TGCGCCAGCAGCCCGCAGGCTGGGGCCAACGTCCTGACTTTC
>TRBV6-5|TRBJ1-3|NA|NA
CASRVRESGNTIYF
TGTGCCAGCAGGGTCAGGGAATCTGGAAACACCATATATTTT
>TRBV14|TRBJ2-1|NA|TRBD1
CASSQESPGQLSSYNEQFF
TGTGCCAGCAGCCAAGAAAGTCCGGGACAGTTGAGCTCCTACAATGAGCAGTTCTTC
>TRBV13|TRBJ2-1|NA|NA
CASSLSPGGNYNEQFF
TGTGCCAGCAGCTTATCCCCGGGGGGCAACTACAATGAGCAGTTCTTC
>TRBV19|TRBJ2-1|NA|TRBD2
CASSYSRKSGGRGHEQFF
TGTGCCAGTAGTTATAGCAGGAAGAGTGGCGGGAGGGGTCATGAGCAGTTCTTC